Below are 28 T cell receptor beta chains sequenced from a single sample in a study of T cells in Graves' hyperthyroidism and ophthalmopathy. RNA transcripts served as the template for amplifying TCR beta CDR3 regions. First-round RT-PCR targeting the TCR CDR3 was performed with the HTBI primer set. One entry per CDR3 protein, called by TCRdb with MiXCR from the multiplex PCR reads. The table shows about 270,000 distinct CDR3 sequences, with approximately 16% occurring only once. The specimen was blood. These receptors were taken from a woman between 50 and 59 years old with Graves' hyperthyroidism that later progressed to Graves' ophthalmopathy.

In its sample, this clonotype was seen a few times. The genes are TRBV19 and TRBJ2-1; 7 bases line up with TRBD2. With 6 bases clipped from V and 4 bases from J, the junction kept 9 bases outside the gene matches. This CDR3 contains 15 residues. Germline V gene lookup returns CDR1 LNHDA and CDR2 SQIVND (reference sequence). This CDR3 is CASRISRDYYNEQFF. CDR3 coding DNA: TGTGCCAGTAGGATAAGCCGGGACTATTACAATGAGCAGTTCTTC.

Notes on this clonotype: Possible read error: a much larger clone is one base away. J is TRBJ2-5 and V is TRBV6-1; D gene ambiguous. Germline CDR1 reads MNHNS; CDR2 reads SASEGT. The CDR3 spans 14 residues. V lost 3 bases and J lost 4, with 12 bases in between. The CDR3 DNA reads TGTGCCAGCAGTGATCCGGGCCCGAGAGAGACCCAGTACTTC. It codes for CASSDPGPRETQYF.

As regards this clonotype: One end of the junction is discordant with germline, which a read error may explain. The J gene is TRBJ2-7, the V gene TRBV6-2 or TRBV6-3; D tentatively reads TRBD1 or TRBD2 (5 bases each). The CDR3 is 13 residues long. Germline V gene data show CDR1 as MNHEY and CDR2 as SVGEGT. CDR3: CASRWGRSYEQYF. CDR3 in DNA: TGTGCCAGCAGGTGGGGACGGTCCTATGAGCAGTACTTC.

This clonotype was recorded at least ten times. The CDR3 coding sequence is TGCGCCAGCAGCCTGGGACACGGGTTCTACGAGCAGTACTTC. It translates to CASSLGHGFYEQYF. The chain links TRBV5-1 to TRBJ2-7; TRBD1 might be the D (6 bases). The V gene lost 4 bases and the J gene lost 3 bases, with 14 bases spanning the gap. The germline CDR1 and CDR2 sequences are SGHRS and YFSETQ. The CDR3 runs 14 residues.

Turning to this clonotype: The junction departs from germline at one end; a sequencing error may be responsible. The rearrangement joins TRBV19 to TRBJ1-1, with 8 bases matching TRBD1. Per the germline V gene, CDR1 is LNHDA and CDR2 is SQIVND (reference sequence). The CDR3 runs to 13 residues. CDR3 region: CACRSGQASEAFF. The CDR3 DNA sequence: TGTGCCTGTAGATCGGGACAGGCGAGTGAAGCTTTCTTT.

This clonotype was seen ten or more times. The chain combines TRBV7-3 with TRBJ2-3, with D hard to call. The germline V gene has CDR1 SGHTA and CDR2 FQGTGA. The V end was cut by 4 bases, the J end by 2 bases, with 13 bases between. The length of the CDR3 is 15 residues. The CDR3 DNA reads TGTGCCAGCAGCTCCGGGCAGTATGCCACAGATACGCAGTATTTT. Translating it yields CASSSGQYATDTQYF. Drawing the rest from reference TRBV7-3 and TRBJ2-3, the complete variable domain is GAGVSQTPSNKVTEKGKYVELRCDPISGHTALYWYRQSLGQGPEFLIYFQGTGAADDSGLPNDRFFAVRPEGSVSTLKIQRTERGDSAVYLCASSSGQYATDTQYFGPGTRLTVL.

This clonotype was found a few times. This chain uses TRBV20-1 with TRBJ2-2; TRBD2 aligns across 9 bases. The V segment lost 6 bases and the J segment 5 bases; nucleotides outside the gene matches: 7. Germline lookup yields CDR1 DFQATT and CDR2 SNEGSKA (reference sequence). CDR3 size: 14 residues. CDR3 sequence: CSARSAGGTGELFF. CDR3 coding DNA: TGCAGTGCCAGATCAGCGGGAGGTACCGGGGAGCTGTTTTTT.

The chain employs TRBV7-2 and TRBJ2-4, with D maybe TRBD2 (6 bases). The CDR3 contains 12 residues. Germline V lookup: CDR1 SGHTA, CDR2 FQGNSA. The V end was cut by 5 bases, the J end by 16 bases, with 18 bases between. The CDR3 sequence is CASSPAPAGTYF. The CDR3 region has the DNA TGTGCCAGCAGCCCGGCCCCGGCAGGGACTTACTTC.

This chain connects TRBV28 to TRBJ2-7, with 8 bases matching TRBD1. The CDR3 has 16 residues. In germline, CDR1 is MDHEN, CDR2 SYDVKM. V shed 5 bases, J shed 3 bases, and the junction held 12 bases outside the gene matches. CDR3 region: CASSEITGQAYYEQYF. The CDR3 bases are TGTGCCAGCAGTGAAATAACGGGACAGGCTTACTACGAGCAGTACTTC.

Ten or more counts support this clonotype. The V and J genes are TRBV7-9 and TRBJ2-5; no clear D. Trimming took 3 bases from V and 4 from J, leaving 15 bases between them. Germline V lookup: CDR1 SEHNR, CDR2 FQNEAQ (reference sequence). This CDR3 is 15 amino acids long. CDR3 nucleotides: TGTGCCAGCAGCTTGGGTATTGTTACTACAGAGACCCAGTACTTC. It specifies CASSLGIVTTETQYF.

This clonotype was counted ten times or more. V and J are TRBV20-1 and TRBJ1-1; D is possibly TRBD1 (5 bases). The CDR3 has 16 amino acids. Trimming removed 1 base at V and 7 bases at J, with 22 bases between. CDR1 DFQATT and CDR2 SNEGSKA come from the germline V gene (reference sequence). CDR3: CSARVPPPDSYLEAFF. The DNA for the CDR3 is TGCAGTGCTAGAGTTCCCCCCCCCGACAGTTACCTTGAAGCTTTCTTT.

This clonotype was observed many times. The rearrangement joins TRBV3-1 to TRBJ1-5, with a tentative D call TRBD1 (6 bases). Looked up from germline, CDR1 is LGHDT and CDR2 is YNNKEL (reference sequence). This CDR3 spans 18 amino acids. The V and J ends lost 1 base and 0 bases respectively, with 16 bases between them. The CDR3 loop reads CASSQGFSGGFSNQPQHF. The CDR3 nucleotides are TGTGCCAGCAGCCAAGGTTTCAGCGGGGGCTTTAGCAATCAGCCCCAGCATTTT.

The table lists this clonotype with a few counts. J is TRBJ2-1 and V is TRBV3-1; no clear D gene. V shed 4 bases and J shed 4 bases, with 11 bases lying between them. From germline, CDR1 is LGHDT and CDR2 YNNKEL (reference sequence). This CDR3 is built from 14 residues. This CDR3 is CASSPPREYNEQFF. CDR3 nucleotides: TGTGCCAGCAGCCCCCCTCGCGAATACAATGAGCAGTTCTTC.

The chain couples TRBV7-3 to TRBJ2-3; 9 bases line up with TRBD2. This CDR3 region has 16 residues. Germline V lookup: CDR1 SGHTA, CDR2 FQGTGA. V was clipped by 5 bases and J by 8 bases; unmatched bases: 14. CDR3 nucleotide sequence: TGTGCCAGCAGCACTGAGGGCGCGGGAGGGTGGGGTACGCAGTATTTT. The encoded protein is CASSTEGAGGWGTQYF.

This clonotype was seen ten or more times. The gene calls are TRBV12-3 or TRBV12-4 and TRBJ2-5; 7 bases align to TRBD2. This CDR3 spans 14 amino acids. The junction had 8 bases not matched to a gene; V was cut back by 5 bases and J by 5 bases. CDR3 DNA sequence: TGTGCCAGCAGTGCCGTTGGGGGGGTGGAGACCCAGTACTTC. It is translated as CASSAVGGVETQYF.

This clonotype has at least ten counts. The rearrangement joins TRBV6-6 to TRBJ1-2; TRBD1 matches at 9 bases. The V gene's germline CDR1 is MNHNY and CDR2 SVGAGI (reference sequence). The ends lost 0 bases at V and 7 bases at J; junction bases unmatched: 18. CDR3 length: 19 amino acids. In DNA form, the CDR3 reads TGTGCCAGCAGTTACTCGAAGGTGGACAGGGGAGCTTATGTTCGTGGCTACACCTTC. Amino acid sequence: CASSYSKVDRGAYVRGYTF.

This clonotype was detected many times. The rearrangement links TRBV6-1 to TRBJ2-7, with 15 nucleotides matching TRBD2. Trimming removed 6 bases from V and 4 bases from J; junction bases left unmatched: 1. CDR1 and CDR2 (germline): MNHNS, SASEGT. The CDR3 runs to 14 residues. The CDR3 here is CASRGLAGGYEQYF. The DNA of the CDR3 is TGTGCCAGCAGGGGACTAGCGGGAGGTTACGAGCAGTACTTC.

The chain has TRBV20-1 and TRBJ2-2, with a tentative D call TRBD1 (6 bases). CDR3 length equals 15 residues. Germline CDR1 DFQATT, CDR2 SNEGSKA (reference sequence). Trimming removed 2 bases from V and 1 base from J, with 11 bases in between. In DNA, the CDR3 is TGCAGTGCTAGACCCGGACAGATGAACACCGGGGAGCTGTTTTTT. Translating gives CSARPGQMNTGELFF.

CDR3 DNA sequence: TGCGCCAGCGGCACAGGGGGAAACACTGAAGCTTTCTTT. Amino acid sequence: CASGTGGNTEAFF. The V gene is TRBV5-1, the J gene TRBJ1-1; 8 bases align to TRBD1. The CDR3 extends over 13 amino acids. J gave up 2 bases and V 7 bases, and 4 bases lay outside the gene matches. Germline values: CDR1 SGHRS, CDR2 YFSETQ.

This clonotype has at least ten counts. The chain joins TRBV28 to TRBJ1-1; D perhaps matches TRBD1 (6 bases). CDR1 MDHEN and CDR2 SYDVKM come from the germline V gene. The V and J ends lost 6 bases and 6 bases respectively, with 17 bases between them. The CDR3 loop spans 14 amino acids. CDR3 loop: CASRQPGVAAEAFF. CDR3 coding DNA: TGTGCCAGCAGACAACCAGGGGTGGCAGCTGAAGCTTTCTTT.

This clonotype has a count of ten or more. J is TRBJ1-5 and V is TRBV28; D gene uncertain. CDR3 size: 12 residues. V was cut by 9 bases and J by 1 base, with 7 bases left in between. Germline CDR1 is MDHEN and CDR2 is SYDVKM. This chain's CDR3 is CASRASNQPQHF. CDR3 coding DNA: TGTGCCAGTCGGGCCAGCAATCAGCCCCAGCATTTT.

This clonotype was picked up many times. V usage is TRBV3-1 and J usage is TRBJ2-5; D gene unclear. This CDR3 spans 15 amino acids. Germline V gene data show CDR1 as LGHDT and CDR2 as YNNKEL (reference sequence). V was clipped by 4 bases and J by 4 bases, with 16 bases between them. The CDR3 sequence is CASSPSGPILETQYF. The CDR3 DNA sequence: TGTGCCAGCAGCCCTTCCGGACCCATCCTAGAGACCCAGTACTTC.

This clonotype was detected ten times or more. J is TRBJ2-5 and V is TRBV6-1; 7 bases map to TRBD2. Trimming cost V 5 bases and J 5 bases; bases outside gene matches: 2. The CDR3 sequence is 12 residues long. Germline CDR1 reads MNHNS; CDR2 reads SASEGT. CDR3 sequence reads: CASSWEGETQYF. As DNA, the CDR3 is TGTGCCAGCAGTTGGGAGGGGGAGACCCAGTACTTC.

This clonotype was picked up a small number of times. The rearrangement joins TRBV29-1 to TRBJ2-5; D might be TRBD1 (5 bases). The CDR3 covers 10 residues. Germline V gene data show CDR1 as SQVTM and CDR2 as ANQGSEA. V was trimmed by 6 bases and J by 5 bases, leaving 7 bases between them. CDR3 coding DNA: TGCAGCGTGGGGCGGGAGACCCAGTACTTC. It specifies CSVGRETQYF.

This clonotype appeared once. The chain recombines TRBV5-1 with TRBJ1-5, with a tentative D call TRBD1 (5 bases). This CDR3 comprises 15 residues. Germline values: CDR1 SGHRS, CDR2 YFSETQ. V was pared by 0 bases and J by 7 bases, with 14 bases between. The CDR3 DNA reads as TGCGCCAGCAGCTTGGATATGGGGCCTGGGCAGCCCCAGCATTTT. This sequence encodes CASSLDMGPGQPQHF.

This chain uses TRBV3-1 with TRBJ2-2; 12 bases match TRBD2. The CDR3 is 16 residues long. CDR1 and CDR2 from the germline V gene are LGHDT and YNNKEL (reference sequence). V lost 6 bases and J lost 4; bases outside the gene matches: 6. The CDR3 bases are TGTGCCAGCAGTTCCCTAGCGGGAGGGCGCACCGGGGAGCTGTTTTTT. Protein sequence: CASSSLAGGRTGELFF. Full variable domain (missing parts from reference TRBV3-1 and TRBJ2-2): DTAVSQTPKYLVTQMGNDKSIKCEQNLGHDTMYWYKQDSKKFLKIMFSYNNKELIINETVPNRFSPKSPDKAHLNLHINSLELGDSAVYFCASSSLAGGRTGELFFGEGSRLTVL.

In the case of this clonotype: Mismatch with germline at one junction end may stem from a read error. This chain links TRBV6-1 with TRBJ2-7; 10 nucleotides match TRBD2. Germline assignment: CDR1 MNHNS and CDR2 SASEGT. The CDR3 covers 14 residues. CDR3 sequence (DNA): TGCGCCAGCAGGACTTTGCTAGCGGGAGCCGAGCAGTACTTC. Its protein is CASRTLLAGAEQYF.

Many counts were recorded for this clonotype. The rearrangement links TRBV6-1 to TRBJ1-4; a possible D gene is TRBD1 (6 bases). This CDR3 comprises 14 residues. Germline CDR1 and CDR2: MNHNS and SASEGT. Trimming took off 11 bases at V and 0 bases at J, with 13 bases between the two ends. CDR3 amino acids: CAGSQGATNEKLFF. The DNA of the CDR3 is TGTGCCGGATCACAGGGAGCAACTAATGAAAAACTGTTTTTT.